This T cell receptor (beta chain) is from a study of blood T cell repertoires in COVID-19 (dated by TCRdb to 2018 to 2021). Describing the broader study: The collaborator samples originated in the United States, Italy and Spain and spanned the acute and convalescent phases of COVID-19. The prospective study material was composed of cDNA or gDNA derived from T cells, B-cell-depleted T cells, or PBMCs. The dataset comprised deeply sampled blood TCRbeta repertoires from subjects exposed to, actively infected with, or recovered from COVID-19. The repertoires were released in a freely available public database intended as a resource for research on the immune response to SARS-CoV-2. The samples were drawn from two sources: the first 160 participants of the ongoing ImmuneRACE study, and about 1,300 subjects contributed by 6 global collaborators. Sample metadata almost always included a de-identified subject ID, COVID-19 status, age in years and sex. Where available, HLA class I and class II types were taken from metadata supplied by the sample provider and were not determined by assay-based typing. General conclusions and limits of the study: The amount of clinical and demographic metadata varied by source and participant and was provided uncurated.

A remark on this clone: Its antigen specificity is not known. Base qualities are not at hand, and no much larger clone is one base apart.

Participants in the prospective study were aged 18 to 89 years, lived in 20 to 30 United States geographic areas, and enrolled through a virtual design. To assign participants to cohorts, the prospective study relied on clinical history that participants themselves reported in a screening survey and a study questionnaire. Recovered participants in ImmuneRACE Cohort 3 were defined as having two consecutive negative NP/OP PCR tests, clearance from a healthcare professional, or resolution of symptoms. Each participant in the prospective study had whole blood, serum and a nasopharyngeal or oropharyngeal swab collected by mobile phlebotomists. Prospective study participants could optionally give additional blood draws and questionnaires over an approximately 2-month period. Before DNA extraction, prospective study blood samples were shipped either frozen or at room temperature. TCRbeta CDR3 regions were amplified from genomic DNA by means of the immunoSEQ Assay, a bias-controlled multiplex PCR. The authors' pipeline ran thus. The number of nucleated cells in each sample was estimated by amplification of reference gene primers within the assay. To quantify the absolute abundance of each unique TCRbeta CDR3 rearrangement, sequence reads were collapsed and filtered. For each sample, productive Simpson clonality was calculated by taking the square root of Simpson's diversity index across productive rearrangements. Imported from immuneACCESS, the table was reduced by TCRdb to in-frame sequences with V and J called. These copies leave out some clones; in studies compared against another copy, an unresolved V gene accounts for under half, and the cause of the remainder is not known. The V and J calls and clone size come from that table; D and trimming were worked out from the DNA. In this sample the table shows roughly 300,000 clones, 80% to 90% of which occur a single time. The ten largest clones capture 3.5% to 4.5% of the sample.

The TCR originated in a man younger than 45 who had recovered from COVID-19. The material sequenced was PBMCs or T cells enriched from blood (not recorded which).

The CDR3 sequence is CASGGLAKTTDTQYF. The nucleotide sequence reads as follows: TGTGCCAGCGGGGGGCTAGCGAAGACCACAGATACGCAGTATTTT. Recombination linked TRBV19 to TRBJ2-3; TRBD2 is perhaps the D gene, given 7 matching bases. The germline V gene (reference sequence) provides CDR1 LNHDA and CDR2 SQIVND. The CDR3 starts with the cysteine, ends with the phenylalanine, and has 15 residues. Of the read, only the CDR3 DNA is kept; its 45 bases are in frame from base 1. V was cut back by 9 bases and J by 2 bases, leaving a gap of 18 bases between them.